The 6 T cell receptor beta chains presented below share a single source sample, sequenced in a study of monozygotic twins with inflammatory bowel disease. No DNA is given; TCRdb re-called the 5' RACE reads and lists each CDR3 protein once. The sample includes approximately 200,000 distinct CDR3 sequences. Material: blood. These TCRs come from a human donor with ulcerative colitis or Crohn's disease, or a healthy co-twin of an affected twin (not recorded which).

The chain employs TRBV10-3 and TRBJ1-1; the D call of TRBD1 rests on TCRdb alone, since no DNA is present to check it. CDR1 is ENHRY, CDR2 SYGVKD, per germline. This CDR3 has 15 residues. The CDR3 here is CAISADQGVTTEAFF.

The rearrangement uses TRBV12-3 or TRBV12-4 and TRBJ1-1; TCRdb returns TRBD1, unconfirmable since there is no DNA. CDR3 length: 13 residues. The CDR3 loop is CASRGGQNTEAFF.

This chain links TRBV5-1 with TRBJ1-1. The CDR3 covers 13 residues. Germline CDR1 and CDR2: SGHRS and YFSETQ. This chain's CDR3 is CASSFPLETEAFF. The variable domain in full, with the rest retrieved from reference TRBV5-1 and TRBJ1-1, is KAGVTQTPRYLIKTRGQQVTLSCSPISGHRSVSWYQQTPGQGLQFLFEYFSETQRNKGNFPGRFSGRQFSNSRSEMNVSTLELGDSALYLCASSFPLETEAFFGQGTRLTVV.

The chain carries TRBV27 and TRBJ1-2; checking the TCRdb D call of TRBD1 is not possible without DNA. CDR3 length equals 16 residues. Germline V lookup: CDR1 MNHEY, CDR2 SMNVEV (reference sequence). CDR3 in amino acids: CASSSSGGTGSYGYTF.

The chain's CDR3 is CASTTITGVNYGYTF. The chain joins TRBV12-3 or TRBV12-4 to TRBJ1-2; the D call of TRBD1 rests on TCRdb alone, since no DNA is present to check it. The CDR3 consists of 15 residues.

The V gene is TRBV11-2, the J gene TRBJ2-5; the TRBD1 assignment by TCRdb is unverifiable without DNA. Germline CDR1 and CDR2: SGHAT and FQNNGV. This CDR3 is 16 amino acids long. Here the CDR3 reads CASSLGGQGSRETQYF.